Each of the 27 T cell receptor beta chains below was sequenced from the same sample in a study of CD4 T cells in relation to SARS-CoV-2 and coronaviruses. Assay: immunoSEQ multiplex PCR; the TCRdb copy retains only in-frame clones and omits some. The sample includes 30,000 to 45,000 clones, around 83% of them seen just once. What these receptors recognize is not known. The sample taken for sequencing was naive CD4+ T cells from PBMCs, cultured in vitro. Subset noted: naive CD4+ T cells isolated by negative enrichment. These receptors all stem from an adult with COVID-19.

This chain connects TRBV7-9 to TRBJ1-1; TRBD1 matches 8 bases. Germline trimming cut 4 bases from V and 7 bases from J; bases unmatched to any gene: 8. Germline V gives CDR1 SEHNR, CDR2 FQNEAQ (reference sequence). The CDR3 totals 14 residues. CDR3 amino acids: CASSWGRTGIEAFF. CDR3 coding DNA: TGTGCCAGCAGCTGGGGACGGACAGGGATTGAAGCTTTCTTT.

The rearrangement joins TRBV29-1 to TRBJ2-1; TRBD2 aligns across 10 bases. CDR3 length equals 13 residues. J lost 2 bases, V lost 7 bases, and 2 bases had no gene match. CDR1 SQVTM and CDR2 ANQGSEA come from the germline V gene. The CDR3 is CSGLAGTYNEQFF. CDR3 nucleotides: TGCAGCGGACTAGCGGGTACCTACAATGAGCAGTTCTTC.

The rearrangement joins TRBV7-8 to TRBJ1-5; possible D gene TRBD1, 6 bases. With 5 bases removed from V and 5 bases from J, the gap between germline ends came to 13 bases. The germline V gene encodes CDR1 SGHVS and CDR2 FQNEAQ. There are 14 residues in the CDR3. DNA of the CDR3: TGTGCCAGCAGCCCAGTGACAGGTTATCAGCCCCAGCATTTT. Its protein is CASSPVTGYQPQHF.

The V gene is TRBV28, the J gene TRBJ2-1, with D possibly matching TRBD2 (6 bases). This CDR3 has 19 amino acids. V gave up 2 bases and J gave up 0 bases, with 20 bases separating them. Germline loops: CDR1 MDHEN, CDR2 SYDVKM. CDR3 coding DNA: TGTGCCAGCAGTTTACCACCTATCGGGAGCAAAAACTCCTACAATGAGCAGTTCTTC. Encoded protein: CASSLPPIGSKNSYNEQFF.

The chain recombines TRBV5-1 with TRBJ2-1; 9 nucleotides match TRBD2. The CDR3 runs to 19 residues. Trimming removed 0 bases from V and 0 bases from J; junction bases left unmatched: 10. CDR1 is SGHRS and CDR2 is YFSETQ in the germline V gene. The DNA of the CDR3 is TGCGCCAGCAGCTTGGAAGGACTAGCGCCCGAACGCTCCTACAATGAGCAGTTCTTC. Protein: CASSLEGLAPERSYNEQFF. Full variable domain (rest looked up from reference TRBV5-1 and TRBJ2-1): KAGVTQTPRYLIKTRGQQVTLSCSPISGHRSVSWYQQTPGQGLQFLFEYFSETQRNKGNFPGRFSGRQFSNSRSEMNVSTLELGDSALYLCASSLEGLAPERSYNEQFFGPGTRLTVL.

This clone was seen once. V usage is TRBV9 and J usage is TRBJ2-1; 7 nucleotides agree with TRBD2. Looked up from germline, CDR1 is SGDLS and CDR2 is YYNGEE. The CDR3 contains 15 residues. V lost 0 bases, J lost 4 bases, and 4 bases stayed unmatched. The CDR3 region is CASSVDREDYNEQFF. CDR3 nucleotides: TGTGCCAGCAGCGTAGATCGGGAGGATTACAATGAGCAGTTCTTC.

This chain joins TRBV9 and TRBJ1-1, with D maybe TRBD1 (5 bases). With 3 bases removed from V and 3 bases from J, the gap between germline ends came to 18 bases. Per germline, CDR1 SGDLS and CDR2 YYNGEE. The CDR3 loop spans 16 amino acids. The CDR3: CASSAGKGPWDTEAFF. The CDR3 coding sequence is TGTGCCAGCAGCGCGGGGAAGGGACCTTGGGACACTGAAGCTTTCTTT.

The V gene is TRBV28, the J gene TRBJ1-1, with a tentative D call TRBD1 (5 bases). V was pared by 6 bases and J by 10 bases, with 12 bases between. Germline V gives CDR1 MDHEN, CDR2 SYDVKM. This CDR3 spans 11 amino acids. The CDR3 DNA follows: TGTGCCAGCAGCCAAGGGGAAAGAGCTTTCTTT. Its translation is CASSQGERAFF.

This clone was detected only once. The DNA for the CDR3 is TGTGCCAGCAGCTTACCCGGGACTAGCGGGAGGGCCAGGAATGAGCAGTTCTTC. Translation gives CASSLPGTSGRARNEQFF. V usage is TRBV7-9 and J usage is TRBJ2-1; 16 nucleotides align to TRBD2. V lost 2 bases, J lost 7 bases, and 8 bases stayed unmatched. This CDR3 spans 18 amino acids. Germline V CDR1 and CDR2: SEHNR, FQNEAQ (reference sequence).

The V and J genes are TRBV30 and TRBJ1-3, with D unclear. The germline V gene encodes CDR1 GTSNPN and CDR2 SVGIG (reference sequence). This CDR3 is 15 amino acids long. The ends were cut back, 4 bases at V and 2 bases at J, with 15 bases in the middle. This CDR3 is CAWNAQLGTGNTIYF. In DNA form, the CDR3 reads TGTGCCTGGAATGCACAGCTAGGGACTGGAAACACCATATATTTT.

A note on this clone: One end of the junction does not line up with germline, which may come from a read error. V usage is TRBV7-6 and J usage is TRBJ1-2; D perhaps matches TRBD1 (5 bases). The V gene's germline CDR1 is SGHVS and CDR2 FNYEAQ. The CDR3 length is 14 residues. The CDR3 sequence is CASSLAPGLWGYTF. The CDR3 DNA follows: TGTGCCAGCAGCTTAGCGCCGGGGCTTTGGGGCTACACCTTT.

The chain couples TRBV7-2 to TRBJ2-7; 8 nucleotides match TRBD2. The CDR3 sequence is 14 residues long. V was pared by 5 bases and J by 2 bases, with 5 bases of the junction left unmatched. From germline, CDR1 is SGHTA and CDR2 FQGNSA. The CDR3 loop is CASSPRGLAYEQYF. The CDR3 region has the DNA TGTGCCAGCAGCCCACGGGGACTAGCCTACGAGCAGTACTTC.

The rearrangement links TRBV18 to TRBJ2-1, with TRBD1 identical over 7 bases. Germline V gene data show CDR1 as KGHSH and CDR2 as LQKENI. Unmatched junction bases numbered 6, after V lost 2 bases and J lost 5 bases. This CDR3 region has 15 residues. The CDR3: CASSPVRQGNNEQFF. In DNA, the CDR3 is TGTGCCAGCTCACCAGTGAGACAGGGAAACAATGAGCAGTTCTTC.

The chain employs TRBV28 and TRBJ2-7; D uncertain. V was cut by 3 bases and J by 4 bases, with 16 bases left in between. Germline V gene lookup returns CDR1 MDHEN and CDR2 SYDVKM. The CDR3 runs to 15 residues. The CDR3 reads CASSFTAEQPYEQYF. The CDR3 DNA is TGTGCCAGCAGTTTCACCGCGGAACAGCCATACGAGCAGTACTTC. The whole variable domain, remainder taken from reference TRBV28 and TRBJ2-7, is DVKVTQSSRYLVKRTGEKVFLECVQDMDHENMFWYRQDPGLGLRLIYFSYDVKMKEKGDIPEGYSVSREKKERFSLILESASTNQTSMYLCASSFTAEQPYEQYFGPGTRLTVT.

J is TRBJ2-4 and V is TRBV3-1 (or the pseudogene TRBV3-2); 7 bases map to TRBD1. After removal of 3 bases from V and 3 bases from J, the junction contained 5 bases not matched to a gene. The CDR3 has 15 amino acids. From germline, CDR1 is LGHDT and CDR2 YNNKEL (reference sequence). CDR3 protein: CASSQEQGHKNIQYF. CDR3 nucleotides: TGTGCCAGCAGCCAGGAACAGGGGCACAAAAACATTCAGTACTTC.

This chain joins TRBV7-3 and TRBJ2-5; the D is unclear. The ends were cut back, 1 base at V and 3 bases at J, with 6 bases in the middle. CDR1 SGHTA and CDR2 FQGTGA come from the germline V gene. The CDR3 runs 13 residues. CDR3 nucleotide sequence: TGTGCCAGCAGCTTAAATAGGGAAGAGACCCAGTACTTC. This encodes CASSLNREETQYF.

The chain joins TRBV19 to TRBJ2-6; 8 bases are shared with TRBD1. The CDR3 totals 18 residues. Per germline, CDR1 LNHDA and CDR2 SQIVND (reference sequence). V shed 3 bases, J shed 0 bases, and the junction held 7 bases outside the gene matches. DNA for the CDR3: TGTGCCAGTAGTATCTACAGGGGGTTGCGCTCTGGGGCCAACGTCCTGACTTTC. Its translation is CASSIYRGLRSGANVLTF.

The rearrangement joins TRBV6-5 to TRBJ2-5; 7 nucleotides agree with TRBD1. The CDR3 consists of 14 residues. J lost 5 bases, V lost 5 bases, and 8 bases had no gene match. Per germline, CDR1 MNHEY and CDR2 SVGAGI. The CDR3 DNA reads TGTGCCAGCAGTACAGGGGCAGCTTCGGAGACCCAGTACTTC. Protein product: CASSTGAASETQYF.

The genes are TRBV6-4 and TRBJ2-3, with D possibly TRBD2 on 5 matching bases. V was trimmed by 0 bases and J by 4 bases, leaving 11 bases between them. Germline lookup yields CDR1 MRHNA and CDR2 SNTAGT. The CDR3 has 15 amino acids. CDR3 sequence: CASSDSSGAADTQYF. The CDR3 DNA reads TGTGCCAGCAGTGACTCGAGTGGAGCGGCAGATACGCAGTATTTT.

J is TRBJ2-7 and V is TRBV28; 8 bases line up with TRBD2. There are 15 residues in the CDR3. V shed 9 bases, J shed 5 bases, and the junction held 15 bases outside the gene matches. The germline gives CDR1 MDHEN, CDR2 SYDVKM. Here the CDR3 DNA reads TGTGCCAGTAGTGCATCGTTAGCGGGATCCCACGAGCAGTACTTC. Residues: CASSASLAGSHEQYF.

The chain combines TRBV28 with TRBJ1-4; no clear D. Germline V CDR1 and CDR2: MDHEN, SYDVKM. Trimming pared 4 bases from V and 0 bases from J, leaving 15 bases between. The CDR3 has 17 amino acids. CDR3 in DNA: TGTGCCAGCAGTTCCCAGCCGAGGACCGCAACTAATGAAAAACTGTTTTTT. Its translation is CASSSQPRTATNEKLFF.

V usage is TRBV7-2 and J usage is TRBJ2-7; a possible D gene is TRBD1 (6 bases). The germline V gene has CDR1 SGHTA and CDR2 FQGNSA. Between the trimmed V and J ends, which lost 5 bases and 6 bases, there was a span of 17 bases. CDR3 length equals 14 residues. For the CDR3, the DNA is TGTGCCAGCAGCGGAAGAATCAAACAGGGCGAGCAGTACTTC. Its translation is CASSGRIKQGEQYF.

The V call is TRBV7-2, the J call TRBJ2-1; 14 bases line up with TRBD2. Trimming at V came to 1 base and at J to 9 bases, leaving 2 bases not matched to a gene. Germline V gives CDR1 SGHTA, CDR2 FQGNSA. The CDR3 has 15 amino acids. DNA for the CDR3: TGTGCCAGCAGCTTAGGGGGACTAGCGGGAGTTGAGCAGTTCTTC. It yields the protein CASSLGGLAGVEQFF.

The gene calls are TRBV28 and TRBJ2-4, with TRBD1 as a possible D gene (5 bases). Trimming cost V 5 bases and J 0 bases, with 14 bases left between them. CDR3 size: 16 residues. The V gene's germline CDR1 is MDHEN and CDR2 SYDVKM. The CDR3 bases are TGTGCCAGCAGTCCTAGGACACCGCTAGCCAAAAACATTCAGTACTTC. Its translation is CASSPRTPLAKNIQYF.

The chain links TRBV5-6 to TRBJ2-3, with D possibly matching TRBD2 (5 bases). V lost 5 bases and J lost 5, with 15 bases in between. Germline V gene sequence: CDR1 SGHDT, CDR2 YYEEEE. The CDR3 consists of 14 residues. CDR3 nucleotide sequence: TGTGCCAGCAGGAAGGCGGGCTTTGGAGATACGCAGTATTTT. This sequence encodes CASRKAGFGDTQYF.

The chain carries TRBV5-8 and TRBJ2-7; a weak D match, TRBD2 (6 bases). Germline CDR1 is SGHTS and CDR2 is YDEGEE. V lost 8 bases to trimming and J lost 6 bases, with 21 bases between them. CDR3 length: 14 amino acids. The CDR3 nucleotides read TGTGCCAGTCGGACGTCAGCGGGTTTTTTCGAGCAGTACTTC. Its translation is CASRTSAGFFEQYF.

The chain combines TRBV24-1 with TRBJ2-2, with 9 bases matching TRBD1. CDR1 is KGHDR and CDR2 is SFDVKD in the germline V gene. The CDR3 is made up of 14 amino acids. The ends lost 3 bases at V and 6 bases at J; junction bases unmatched: 1. CDR3: CATSDGTGPGELFF. CDR3 nucleotide sequence: TGTGCCACCAGTGATGGGACAGGGCCCGGGGAGCTGTTTTTT.